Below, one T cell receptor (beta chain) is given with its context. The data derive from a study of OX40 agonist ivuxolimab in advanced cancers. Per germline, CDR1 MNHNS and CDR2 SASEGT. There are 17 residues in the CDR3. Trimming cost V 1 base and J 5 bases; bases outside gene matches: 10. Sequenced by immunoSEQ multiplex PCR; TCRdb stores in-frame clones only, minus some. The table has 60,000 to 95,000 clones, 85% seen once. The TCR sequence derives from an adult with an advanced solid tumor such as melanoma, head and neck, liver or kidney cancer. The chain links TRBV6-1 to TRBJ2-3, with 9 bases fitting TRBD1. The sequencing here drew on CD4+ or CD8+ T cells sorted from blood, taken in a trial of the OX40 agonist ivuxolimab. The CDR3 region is CASSEDHRGRWVDTQYF. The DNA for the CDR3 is TGTGCCAGCAGTGAAGATCACAGGGGGCGTTGGGTAGATACGCAGTATTTT.